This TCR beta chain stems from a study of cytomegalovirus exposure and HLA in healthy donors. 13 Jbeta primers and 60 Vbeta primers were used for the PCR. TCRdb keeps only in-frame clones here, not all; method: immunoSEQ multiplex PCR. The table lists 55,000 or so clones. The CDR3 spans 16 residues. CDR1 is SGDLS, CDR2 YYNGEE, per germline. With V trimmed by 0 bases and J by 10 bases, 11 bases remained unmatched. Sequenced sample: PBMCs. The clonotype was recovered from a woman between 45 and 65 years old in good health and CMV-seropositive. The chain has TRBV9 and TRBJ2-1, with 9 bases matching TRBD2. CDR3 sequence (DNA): TGTGCCAGCAGCGTAGGTATGGATAGCGGGGGAACAGAGCAGTTCTTC. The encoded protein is CASSVGMDSGGTEQFF.